A single sample is the source of the 19 T cell receptor beta chains below, sequenced in a study of T cell responses to AZD1222 COVID-19 vaccine (TCRdb year 2021). This specimen's time point label, per the study, means: about 28 days (+/-7) after the second vaccine dose. Library method: the immunoSEQ multiplex PCR assay. TCRdb mirrors the immuneACCESS table, restricted to in-frame sequences. Some clones are absent from its copies; in checked studies, under half trace to an unresolved V gene, and the reason for the others is unknown. In all, the sample holds tens of thousands of clones, and around 91% of those were seen once. The top ten hold about 36% of the sample. The sequencing used peripheral blood, collected 28 days after the second AZD1222 dose. The receptors stem from an adult who received the AZD1222 COVID-19 vaccine.

V gene TRBV7-9 combines with J gene TRBJ2-5; 8 positions agree with TRBD2. Germline V gives CDR1 SEHNR, CDR2 FQNEAQ (reference sequence). Trimming cost V 2 bases and J 0 bases; bases outside gene matches: 2. CDR3 length equals 15 residues. The CDR3 region has the DNA TGTGCCAGCAGCTTACGGCGGGGGGACCAAGAGACCCAGTACTTC. Translation gives CASSLRRGDQETQYF.

The chain has TRBV5-6 and TRBJ1-1; no clear D. The CDR3 covers 15 residues. Germline V gene data show CDR1 as SGHDT and CDR2 as YYEEEE. V shed 1 base and J shed 2 bases, with 12 bases lying between them. The CDR3, as DNA: TGTGCCAGCAGCTTGTTGATCCAGAGAAACACTGAAGCTTTCTTT. Protein product: CASSLLIQRNTEAFF.

The gene calls are TRBV7-2 and TRBJ1-5; 7 bases match TRBD1. CDR1 is SGHTA and CDR2 is FQGNSA in the germline V gene. After removal of 5 bases from V and 5 bases from J, the junction contained 9 bases not matched to a gene. This CDR3 is 15 amino acids long. The CDR3 region is CASSGHTGAYQPQHF. As DNA, the CDR3 is TGTGCCAGCAGCGGACATACAGGGGCCTATCAGCCCCAGCATTTT.

J is TRBJ1-1 and V is TRBV19, with D perhaps matching TRBD1 (6 bases). The germline CDR1 and CDR2 sequences are LNHDA and SQIVND (reference sequence). Trimming removed 2 bases at V and 0 bases at J, with 19 bases between. The CDR3 contains 18 residues. The CDR3 coding sequence is TGTGCCAGTAGTATAATAAGGGCAGGGGTCAGAATGAACACTGAAGCTTTCTTT. This sequence encodes CASSIIRAGVRMNTEAFF.

This chain connects TRBV15 to TRBJ2-5; the match to TRBD1 covers 8 bases. The CDR3 has 15 residues. CDR1 and CDR2 (germline): LNHNV, YYDKDF (reference sequence). The V and J ends lost 0 bases and 5 bases, in that order; junction bases with no gene match: 5. DNA of the CDR3: TGTGCCACCAGCAGAGACGGCAGGGGGCCTGAGACCCAGTACTTC. It translates to CATSRDGRGPETQYF.

This clone was detected only once. The V gene is TRBV5-8, the J gene TRBJ2-3; D remains ambiguous. Trimming took 1 base from V and 3 from J, leaving 6 bases between them. The CDR3 totals 13 residues. CDR1 is SGHTS, CDR2 YDEGEE, per germline. This chain's CDR3 is CASSLYGTDTQYF. Here the CDR3 DNA reads TGTGCCAGCAGCTTGTATGGGACAGATACGCAGTATTTT.

The chain uses TRBV19 and TRBJ2-5, with D unclear. The V end lost 3 bases, the J end lost 1 base, and 6 bases lay between the germline ends. Germline assignment: CDR1 LNHDA and CDR2 SQIVND (reference sequence). The CDR3 spans 13 residues. The CDR3 protein is CASSIGRQETQYF. CDR3 coding DNA: TGTGCCAGTAGTATTGGCCGCCAAGAGACCCAGTACTTC.

The chain is built from TRBV30 and TRBJ2-7; D is undetermined. Looked up from germline, CDR1 is GTSNPN and CDR2 is SVGIG (reference sequence). This CDR3 spans 14 amino acids. With 0 bases removed from V and 2 bases from J, the gap between germline ends came to 11 bases. For the CDR3, the DNA is TGTGCCTGGAGTGTACGCAGTGGTCCCTACGAGCAGTACTTC. Translated: CAWSVRSGPYEQYF. Drawing the rest from reference TRBV30 and TRBJ2-7, the complete variable domain is SQTIHQWPATLVQPVGSPLSLECTVEGTSNPNLYWYRQAAGRGLQLLFYSVGIGQISSEVPQNLSASRPQDRQFILSSKKLLLSDSGFYLCAWSVRSGPYEQYFGPGTRLTVT.

J is TRBJ1-2 and V is TRBV7-9; D unresolved. The CDR3 has 15 amino acids. With 4 bases removed from V and 4 bases from J, the gap between germline ends came to 16 bases. CDR1 and CDR2 (germline): SEHNR, FQNEAQ (reference sequence). The CDR3 nucleotides read TGTGCCAGCAGCTCCCCCCCAGAGGGCGCCTATGGCTACACCTTC. Amino acid sequence: CASSSPPEGAYGYTF.

The chain carries TRBV25-1 and TRBJ1-2; TRBD1 is a possible D gene (6 bases). This CDR3 has 16 residues. CDR1 MGHDK and CDR2 SYGVNS come from the germline V gene. The V end was cut by 5 bases, the J end by 9 bases, with 25 bases between. In nucleotides, the CDR3 is TGTGCCAGCAGTCCTAGGGACATCGGAAAGACCGTTAGCTACACCTTC. It is translated as CASSPRDIGKTVSYTF.

The rearrangement joins TRBV10-3 to TRBJ1-5; 8 positions agree with TRBD1. Trimming took 5 bases from V and 2 from J; bases not matched to a gene: 5. Germline V CDR1 and CDR2: ENHRY, SYGVKD. The CDR3 has 15 residues. The CDR3: CAISPTGVGNQPQHF. The CDR3 region has the DNA TGTGCCATCAGTCCGACAGGGGTAGGCAATCAGCCCCAGCATTTT.

The chain combines TRBV9 with TRBJ1-6; D might be TRBD1 (5 bases). Germline CDR1 SGDLS, CDR2 YYNGEE. The ends were cut back, 3 bases at V and 7 bases at J, with 8 bases in the middle. This CDR3 region has 13 residues. This CDR3 is CASSGTLNSPLHF. The CDR3 DNA sequence: TGTGCCAGCAGCGGGACACTAAATTCACCCCTCCACTTT.

The gene calls are TRBV6-5 and TRBJ1-2; D may be TRBD1 (5 bases). This CDR3 comprises 12 residues. V lost 9 bases, J lost 8 bases, and 16 bases lay in between. The V gene's germline CDR1 is MNHEY and CDR2 SVGAGI. In DNA, the CDR3 is TGTGCCAGTAGCAGGGACCGCGGGGGCTACACCTTC. Residues: CASSRDRGGYTF.

V is TRBV5-4 and J is TRBJ2-7; D is unresolved. The germline V gene has CDR1 SGHNT and CDR2 YYREEE (reference sequence). This CDR3 comprises 13 residues. V dropped 0 bases and J dropped 7 bases, with 11 bases sitting between them. CDR3 DNA sequence: TGTGCCAGCAGCTTGGGACGGGTCCGGGAGCAGTACTTC. Amino acid sequence: CASSLGRVREQYF.

A few counts support this clone. The V gene is TRBV5-1, the J gene TRBJ2-2; D remains ambiguous. The CDR3 extends over 14 amino acids. In germline, CDR1 is SGHRS, CDR2 YFSETQ. Trimming took off 6 bases at V and 2 bases at J, with 11 bases between the two ends. The CDR3 loop reads CASTLDTNTGELFF. CDR3 in DNA: TGCGCCAGCACCTTAGACACAAACACCGGGGAGCTGTTTTTT.

The rearrangement uses TRBV5-1 and TRBJ2-5; D might be TRBD2 (6 bases). Germline V lookup: CDR1 SGHRS, CDR2 YFSETQ. V gave up 4 bases and J gave up 4 bases, with 17 bases separating them. There are 15 residues in the CDR3. CDR3: CASSPETSSRETQYF. CDR3 DNA: TGCGCCAGCAGCCCCGAGACTAGTAGTCGAGAGACCCAGTACTTC. Full variable domain (outside the CDR3, taken from reference TRBV5-1 and TRBJ2-5): KAGVTQTPRYLIKTRGQQVTLSCSPISGHRSVSWYQQTPGQGLQFLFEYFSETQRNKGNFPGRFSGRQFSNSRSEMNVSTLELGDSALYLCASSPETSSRETQYFGPGTRLLVL.

This chain connects TRBV27 to TRBJ1-5; 7 bases are shared with TRBD1. CDR1 is MNHEY, CDR2 SMNVEV, per germline (reference sequence). The V and J ends lost 3 bases and 6 bases, in that order; junction bases with no gene match: 5. This CDR3 spans 14 amino acids. CDR3 amino acids: CASSFGQGVQPQHF. The CDR3 DNA reads TGTGCCAGCAGTTTTGGCCAGGGGGTTCAGCCCCAGCATTTT.

This chain links TRBV30 with TRBJ2-3; TRBD1 agrees at 8 bases. The length of the CDR3 is 16 residues. Germline lookup yields CDR1 GTSNPN and CDR2 SVGIG (reference sequence). V gave up 2 bases and J gave up 3 bases; unmatched junction bases: 10. As DNA, the CDR3 is TGTGCCTGGAGTACCAGGGGGCGCGGACCTACAGATACGCAGTATTTT. Protein product: CAWSTRGRGPTDTQYF.

The chain is built from TRBV9 and TRBJ2-1, with TRBD2 as a possible D gene (6 bases). V lost 0 bases to trimming and J lost 1 base, with 11 bases between them. Germline CDR1 SGDLS, CDR2 YYNGEE. This CDR3 spans 16 amino acids. The CDR3 nucleotides read TGTGCCAGCAGCGTAGGGGGTAGCGGTTCCTACAATGAGCAGTTCTTC. The encoded protein is CASSVGGSGSYNEQFF.